Described below is a single T cell receptor beta chain sequence and its context. V was clipped by 4 bases and J by 3 bases, with 4 bases between them. Germline values: CDR1 SGHNT, CDR2 YYREEE (reference sequence). The CDR3 loop spans 11 amino acids. This entry comes from a study of T cell changes during pregnancy in multiple sclerosis. Profiling relied on immunoSEQ multiplex PCR, and the TCRdb table lists in-frame clones only, not all of them. The sample contains fewer than 75,000 clones, 80% to 95% of which appear only once. The genes are TRBV5-4 and TRBJ1-2; D ambiguous. The origin of this receptor is a female donor in good health, enrolled as a control in a pregnancy study. The sequencing used peripheral blood, collected after pregnancy. As DNA, the CDR3 is TGTGCCAGCAGCACAGACTATGGCTACACCTTC. It translates to CASSTDYGYTF.